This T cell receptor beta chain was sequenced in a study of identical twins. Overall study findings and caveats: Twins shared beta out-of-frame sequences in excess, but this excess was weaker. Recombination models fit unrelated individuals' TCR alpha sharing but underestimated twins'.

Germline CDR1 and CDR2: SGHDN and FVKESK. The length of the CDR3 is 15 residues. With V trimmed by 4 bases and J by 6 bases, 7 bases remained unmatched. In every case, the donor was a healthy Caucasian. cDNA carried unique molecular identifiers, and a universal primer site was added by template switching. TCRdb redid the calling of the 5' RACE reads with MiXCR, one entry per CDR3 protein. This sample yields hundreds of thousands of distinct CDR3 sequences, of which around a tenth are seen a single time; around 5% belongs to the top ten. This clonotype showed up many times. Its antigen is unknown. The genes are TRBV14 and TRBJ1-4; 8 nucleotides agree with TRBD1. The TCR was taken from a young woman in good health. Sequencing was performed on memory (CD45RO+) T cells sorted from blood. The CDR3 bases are TGTGCCAGCAGCCGAAAACAGGGGGTTCATGAAAAACTGTTTTTT. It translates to CASSRKQGVHEKLFF.